Below, 30 T cell receptor beta chains from the same sample are listed, as sequenced in a study of T cell repertoires in cytomegalovirus infection (dated by TCRdb to about 2019). The reads were generated on an Illumina HiSeq 1500. Through fastp at Q25 and MiXCR, TCRdb rebuilt clones from the public reads, retaining in-frame beta chains. All rows with the same CDR3 protein become a single entry with the most common DNA and genes. A total of around 740,000 distinct CDR3 sequences appear in this sample, 35% of them only once. The biggest ten clones account for under 3.5% of the sample. Sequenced sample: PBMCs. These receptors were taken from a human donor in good health (CMV status not recorded). Some clones in this sample may be carry-over from other donors' samples.

The CDR3 nucleotides read TGTGCCAGCAGCTTAGGGGGGCTACAGGACGCCCTTGGAACTGAAGCTTTCTTT. Amino acid sequence: CASSLGGLQDALGTEAFF. The V call is TRBV7-8, the J call TRBJ1-1; TRBD1 might be the D (6 bases). The CDR3 sequence is 18 residues long. Germline-derived CDR1 and CDR2 are SGHVS and FQNEAQ. Between the trimmed V and J ends, which lost 1 base and 5 bases, there was a span of 23 bases. Full variable domain (outside the CDR3, taken from reference TRBV7-8 and TRBJ1-1): GAGVSQSPRYKVAKRGQDVALRCDPISGHVSLFWYQQALGQGPEFLTYFQNEAQLDKSGLPSDRFFAERPEGSVSTLKIQRTQQEDSAVYLCASSLGGLQDALGTEAFFGQGTRLTVV.

This clonotype has just a few counts. The rearrangement joins TRBV7-2 to TRBJ2-7, with a weak D call TRBD1 (6 bases). Germline CDR1 SGHTA, CDR2 FQGNSA. V was cut by 4 bases and J by 0 bases, with 7 bases left in between. CDR3 length: 13 amino acids. The CDR3 DNA reads as TGTGCCAGCAGCTGGGACAACTCCTACGAGCAGTACTTC. This codes for CASSWDNSYEQYF.

Many counts were recorded for this clonotype. The rearrangement uses TRBV27 and TRBJ1-5; no definite D call. The CDR3 is 13 residues long. CDR1 is MNHEY and CDR2 is SMNVEV in the germline V gene (reference sequence). V was shortened by 2 bases and J by 3 bases, with 5 bases between the two germline ends. The CDR3 nucleotides are TGTGCCAGCAGTTTAAGGGACAATCAGCCCCAGCATTTT. Residues: CASSLRDNQPQHF.

On this clonotype itself: A junction boundary mismatches the germline segment, possibly from a read error. The chain uses TRBV11-3 and TRBJ2-5, with 7 bases that match TRBD1. CDR3 length: 15 amino acids. Germline CDR1 reads SGHNT; CDR2 reads YENEEA. The CDR3 nucleotides read TGTGCCGGCAGCTCTGGGACAGTGTTACAAGAGACCCAGTACTTC. It translates to CAGSSGTVLQETQYF.

This chain links TRBV12-3 or TRBV12-4 with TRBJ2-7; D gene unclear. This CDR3 comprises 17 residues. V shed 5 bases and J shed 4 bases, with 24 bases lying between them. CDR3 protein: CASSPRPPSVILYEQYF. In nucleotides, the CDR3 is TGTGCCAGCAGTCCCCGACCCCCATCTGTAATTCTATACGAGCAGTACTTC.

This clonotype was recorded a few times. The chain is built from TRBV6-1 and TRBJ1-1; D unresolved. Germline-derived CDR1 and CDR2 are MNHNS and SASEGT. V gave up 7 bases and J gave up 8 bases, with 5 bases separating them. CDR3 size: 9 residues. The CDR3 DNA reads TGTGCCAGCAATCGGGAAGCTTTCTTT. As protein: CASNREAFF.

This clonotype was detected ten times or more. CDR3 in amino acids: CASSQDRTPGAGELFF. In DNA form, the CDR3 reads TGCGCCAGCAGCCAAGACAGGACCCCCGGCGCCGGGGAGCTGTTTTTT. The chain uses TRBV4-1 and TRBJ2-2, with no clear D. Germline loops: CDR1 MGHRA, CDR2 YSYEKL. The CDR3 is 16 amino acids. The V and J ends lost 0 bases and 6 bases respectively, with 14 bases between them.

This chain connects TRBV7-2 to TRBJ2-3; TRBD1 agrees at 9 bases. V was clipped by 7 bases and J by 2 bases; unmatched bases: 10. CDR3 length: 16 amino acids. Per the germline V gene, CDR1 is SGHTA and CDR2 is FQGNSA. The CDR3 loop is CASTPEGTGYTDTQYF. CDR3 nucleotides: TGTGCCAGCACCCCAGAAGGGACAGGGTACACAGATACGCAGTATTTT. Supplemented by reference TRBV7-2 and TRBJ2-3, the full variable domain reads GAGVSQSPSNKVTEKGKDVELRCDPISGHTALYWYRQSLGQGLEFLIYFQGNSAPDKSGLPSDRFSAERTGGSVSTLTIQRTQQEDSAVYLCASTPEGTGYTDTQYFGPGTRLTVL.

V usage is TRBV15 and J usage is TRBJ1-3, with a possible D match to TRBD1 (6 bases). V lost 3 bases, J lost 2 bases, and 17 bases lay in between. Germline loops: CDR1 LNHNV, CDR2 YYDKDF (reference sequence). The CDR3 runs 17 residues. The chain's CDR3 is CATSRTGPTGPGNTIYF. CDR3 DNA sequence: TGTGCCACCAGCAGGACAGGCCCCACGGGGCCTGGAAACACCATATATTTT. The entire variable domain, with the rest obtained from reference TRBV15 and TRBJ1-3, is as follows: DAMVIQNPRYQVTQFGKPVTLSCSQTLNHNVMYWYQQKSSQAPKLLFHYYDKDFNNEADTPDNFQSRRPNTSFCFLDIRSPGLGDTAMYLCATSRTGPTGPGNTIYFGEGSWLTVV.

The rearrangement links TRBV19 to TRBJ2-2; TRBD2 might be the D (5 bases). The germline gives CDR1 LNHDA, CDR2 SQIVND (reference sequence). V was shortened by 4 bases and J by 1 base, with 13 bases between the two germline ends. The CDR3 consists of 16 residues. CDR3 coding DNA: TGTGCCAGTAGTAACCCGGCCGGGATGAACACCGGGGAGCTGTTTTTT. This codes for CASSNPAGMNTGELFF. Looking up the rest from reference TRBV19 and TRBJ2-2 gives the full variable domain: DGGITQSPKYLFRKEGQNVTLSCEQNLNHDAMYWYRQDPGQGLRLIYYSQIVNDFQKGDIAEGYSVSREKKESFPLTVTSAQKNPTAFYLCASSNPAGMNTGELFFGEGSRLTVL.

In its sample, this clonotype was seen many times. The V gene is TRBV6-1, the J gene TRBJ1-5, with D possibly being TRBD1 (5 bases). The CDR3 contains 16 residues. The ends were cut back, 7 bases at V and 2 bases at J, with 18 bases in the middle. The germline CDR1 and CDR2 sequences are MNHNS and SASEGT. The CDR3 bases are TGTGCCAGCAAAGGACGGGACGGGGTGGGCAATCAGCCCCAGCATTTT. Amino acids: CASKGRDGVGNQPQHF.

Here the CDR3 reads CASSRTAGDTEAFF. The CDR3 nucleotides read TGTGCCAGCAGCAGGACCGCTGGAGACACTGAAGCTTTCTTT. The chain recombines TRBV27 with TRBJ1-1; unclear D gene. The CDR3 length is 14 residues. From germline, CDR1 is MNHEY and CDR2 SMNVEV (reference sequence). Trimming shortened V by 6 bases and J by 3 bases, and 14 bases separated the two germline ends.

This clonotype has a handful of counts. J is TRBJ1-6 and V is TRBV6-6; maybe TRBD1 (5 bases). This CDR3 has 13 residues. CDR1 is MNHNY, CDR2 SVGAGI, per germline (reference sequence). The V and J ends lost 7 bases and 5 bases respectively, with 9 bases between them. The CDR3 reads CASNWGDNSPLHF. CDR3 DNA sequence: TGTGCCAGCAACTGGGGCGATAATTCACCCCTCCACTTT.

There are many counts of this clonotype. The chain carries TRBV28 and TRBJ1-2; 9 nucleotides agree with TRBD1. CDR3 length equals 14 residues. CDR1 and CDR2 from the germline V gene are MDHEN and SYDVKM. J lost 8 bases, V lost 4 bases, and 8 bases had no gene match. The CDR3 loop is CASSSLGQGEGYTF. The CDR3 nucleotides read TGTGCCAGCAGTTCGCTGGGACAGGGAGAAGGCTACACCTTC.

The chain's CDR3 is CASSLYGTGEYGYTF. DNA for the CDR3: TGTGCCAGCAGTTTATACGGGACAGGGGAATATGGCTACACCTTC. V and J are TRBV27 and TRBJ1-2; TRBD1 aligns across 10 bases. The V segment lost 1 base and the J segment 5 bases; nucleotides outside the gene matches: 4. CDR1 and CDR2 from the germline V gene are MNHEY and SMNVEV (reference sequence). This CDR3 is built from 15 residues.

Details on this clonotype: Relative to the germline gene, one junction end is altered; a read error may explain this. The rearrangement links TRBV7-9 to TRBJ1-1; D unresolved. This CDR3 is 13 amino acids long. Germline lookup yields CDR1 SEHNR and CDR2 FQNEAQ (reference sequence). The CDR3 protein is CSSSGVLNTESFF. The CDR3 nucleotides read TGTTCCAGCAGCGGGGTGCTGAACACTGAATCTTTCTTT.

There are a few counts of this clonotype. This chain connects TRBV7-3 to TRBJ1-5, with D unclear. Looked up from germline, CDR1 is SGHTA and CDR2 is FQGTGA. There are 16 residues in the CDR3. The V gene lost 5 bases and the J gene lost 0 bases, with 14 bases spanning the gap. CDR3 residues: CASSAPYTDSNQPQHF. The DNA for the CDR3 is TGTGCCAGCAGCGCGCCCTACACCGATAGCAATCAGCCCCAGCATTTT.

This clonotype was observed a handful of times. The chain joins TRBV11-3 to TRBJ2-2, with D perhaps matching TRBD2 (5 bases). The CDR3 covers 15 residues. V was pared by 1 base and J by 4 bases, with 10 bases between. CDR1 and CDR2 from the germline V gene are SGHNT and YENEEA. This CDR3 is CASSLGGGLTGELFF. CDR3 nucleotide sequence: TGTGCCAGCAGCTTAGGAGGAGGACTCACCGGGGAGCTGTTTTTT.

A remark on this clonotype: Compared with germline, one end of the junction differs, possibly owing to a read error. The V gene is TRBV12-3 or TRBV12-4, the J gene TRBJ2-7; D is undetermined. This CDR3 has 13 residues. The CDR3 here is CASSLAVSYEKYF. The DNA of the CDR3 is TGTGCCAGCAGTTTAGCCGTCAGCTACGAGAAGTACTTC.

V gene TRBV5-4 combines with J gene TRBJ2-5; D remains ambiguous. Trimming removed 6 bases from V and 5 bases from J, with 14 bases in between. Germline lookup yields CDR1 SGHNT and CDR2 YYREEE (reference sequence). The CDR3 has 13 residues. The CDR3 sequence: CASTPTLGETQYF. The CDR3 bases are TGTGCCAGCACTCCGACTTTGGGGGAGACCCAGTACTTC.

CDR3 sequence (DNA): TGTGCCAGCAGTTACGGGACTAGCGGGGACCCCTACTACAATGAGCAGTTCTTC. Translating it yields CASSYGTSGDPYYNEQFF. The chain links TRBV7-6 to TRBJ2-1; 13 nucleotides agree with TRBD2. The CDR3 runs 18 residues. Germline V CDR1 and CDR2: SGHVS, FNYEAQ. Unmatched junction bases numbered 11, after V lost 6 bases and J lost 3 bases.

In this sample, this clonotype turned up a few times. The rearrangement links TRBV6-5 to TRBJ2-7; 9 bases align to TRBD1. Trimming took 6 bases from V and 4 from J; bases not matched to a gene: 7. The CDR3 contains 14 residues. Germline V gene sequence: CDR1 MNHEY, CDR2 SVGAGI. This CDR3 is CASRSNRGLYEQYF. The CDR3 nucleotides are TGTGCCAGCAGGTCGAACAGGGGGCTTTACGAGCAGTACTTC.

The chain joins TRBV19 to TRBJ1-5, with unresolved D. The CDR3 is 17 residues long. Trimming stripped 6 bases from V and 0 bases from J, with 18 bases between. The germline gives CDR1 LNHDA, CDR2 SQIVND (reference sequence). CDR3: CASRIREPGNSNQPQHF. CDR3 DNA sequence: TGTGCCAGTAGAATACGAGAACCCGGGAATAGCAATCAGCCCCAGCATTTT.

This clonotype has just a few counts. The chain recombines TRBV28 with TRBJ1-1; 7 bases align to TRBD1. The V and J ends lost 10 bases and 4 bases, in that order; junction bases with no gene match: 6. The CDR3 has 12 amino acids. Germline V gives CDR1 MDHEN, CDR2 SYDVKM. CDR3 bases: TGTGCCACCCGTACAGGGGCCACTGAAGCTTTCTTT. It is translated as CATRTGATEAFF.

Only one count was recorded for this clonotype. The genes are TRBV7-2 and TRBJ2-7; no clear D. The length of the CDR3 is 12 residues. Trimming cost V 3 bases and J 7 bases, with 10 bases left between them. The germline V gene has CDR1 SGHTA and CDR2 FQGNSA. The CDR3 DNA sequence: TGTGCCAGCAGCTTCACTAATCGGGAGCAGTACTTC. Protein: CASSFTNREQYF.

This clonotype was counted a few times. This chain links TRBV6-1 with TRBJ2-1, with 14 bases aligning to TRBD2. The germline CDR1 and CDR2 sequences are MNHNS and SASEGT. Trimming cost V 5 bases and J 5 bases; bases outside gene matches: 8. This CDR3 region has 17 residues. The CDR3: CASSFWTSGRPDNEQFF. CDR3 coding DNA: TGTGCCAGCAGTTTCTGGACTAGCGGGAGGCCCGACAATGAGCAGTTCTTC.

In its sample, this clonotype was seen a few times. The V call is TRBV7-6, the J call TRBJ2-1; tentatively, D is TRBD1 or TRBD2 (5 bases each). Trimming removed 5 bases from V and 4 bases from J, with 21 bases in between. The CDR3 loop spans 17 amino acids. Looked up from germline, CDR1 is SGHVS and CDR2 is FNYEAQ. Here the CDR3 reads CASSLRSAGTSYNEQFF. CDR3 nucleotide sequence: TGTGCCAGCAGCCTCCGCAGTGCCGGGACCTCTTACAATGAGCAGTTCTTC. The full variable domain, rest sourced from reference TRBV7-6 and TRBJ2-1, is GAGVSQSPRYKVTKRGQDVALRCDPISGHVSLYWYRQALGQGPEFLTYFNYEAQQDKSGLPNDRFSAERPEGSISTLTIQRTEQRDSAMYRCASSLRSAGTSYNEQFFGPGTRLTVL.

The genes are TRBV5-1 and TRBJ2-7, with D possibly TRBD2 on 5 matching bases. The V end was cut by 0 bases, the J end by 5 bases, with 15 bases between. The CDR3 is made up of 15 amino acids. CDR1 and CDR2 from the germline V gene are SGHRS and YFSETQ. CDR3 DNA sequence: TGCGCCAGCAGCTTGGCCTCGGACTTTATAAACGAGCAGTACTTC. It codes for CASSLASDFINEQYF. Combining the CDR3 with reference TRBV5-1 and TRBJ2-7 gives the whole variable domain KAGVTQTPRYLIKTRGQQVTLSCSPISGHRSVSWYQQTPGQGLQFLFEYFSETQRNKGNFPGRFSGRQFSNSRSEMNVSTLELGDSALYLCASSLASDFINEQYFGPGTRLTVT.

This clonotype was observed a handful of times. This chain connects TRBV11-2 to TRBJ2-2, with 11 bases identical to TRBD2. CDR3 length: 15 residues. Germline V gene lookup returns CDR1 SGHAT and CDR2 FQNNGV. The trim removed 1 base at V and 8 bases at J, leaving 3 bases unmatched. For the CDR3, the DNA is TGTGCCAGCAGCTTAGGACTAGCGGGACTAGGGGAGCTGTTTTTT. Translated, it gives CASSLGLAGLGELFF.

The V call is TRBV28, the J call TRBJ2-7; 8 bases line up with TRBD2. Germline-derived CDR1 and CDR2 are MDHEN and SYDVKM. The CDR3 extends over 14 amino acids. Trimming removed 3 bases from V and 3 bases from J; junction bases left unmatched: 4. The DNA for the CDR3 is TGTGCCAGCAGTTTCCCGGGACTAGACTACGAGCAGTACTTC. Encoded protein: CASSFPGLDYEQYF.